This T cell receptor beta chain was sequenced for a study of cytomegalovirus exposure and HLA in healthy donors (dated by TCRdb to the late 2010s). The study in broad terms: The 500 to 800 repertoires of the first cohort and the 120 or so validation repertoires were produced on the same platform, according to a later analysis. The aim of the study was to test whether cataloging public T cell receptors could identify signatures of past pathogen exposure. The study combined high-throughput TCR immunosequencing, statistical association of individual TCRs with disease status, and machine learning to predict cytomegalovirus infection status. A separate validation cohort of 100 to 150 different subjects was used in addition to the roughly 700-subject first cohort. Study-level results and caveats: According to the authors, the approach could potentially be generalized to other disease states and immunological phenotypes. All 120 or so repertoires were used to score co-occurrence in the validation cohort in a later analysis, because that analysis had no HLA typing for the cohort. A few of the identified cytomegalovirus-associated TCR beta chains were confirmed in vitro to be specific for cytomegalovirus antigens. Most TCR sequences were observed very rarely across donors, whereas some public TCRs were present in many individuals. Subsequent analysis determined that TCRs grouped into clusters in the first cohort also showed a tendency toward co-occurrence across the roughly 130 validation repertoires, and 94% of cluster scores exceeded 0. The study listed 150 to 200 TCR beta chains as associated with cytomegalovirus. The classifier was reported to diagnose cytomegalovirus status with high specificity and sensitivity in both the original cohort and the validation cohort.

Library preparation was by the immunoSEQ multiplex PCR assay. As for how the authors treated the data: To diagnose cytomegalovirus status from the catalog of TCR beta chain sequences, a statistical classification framework was built. TCRdb mirrors the immuneACCESS table, restricted to in-frame sequences. Some clones are absent from its copies; in checked studies, under half trace to an unresolved V gene, and the reason for the others is unknown. V, J and clone size reflect that table, while D and trimming were determined from the DNA. A total of roughly 120,000 clones appear in this sample, approximately 90% of them only once. The top ten clones comprise about 6.9% of the sample. Ten or more counts support this clone. The antigen this receptor binds is unknown. Base qualities are not recorded, but no much larger clone differs from it by a single base. The donors belonged to the validation cohort of approximately 130 subjects, which was separate from the roughly 670-subject first cohort.

The sequence was obtained from a woman younger than 35 in good health and CMV-seropositive. The sample comprised PBMCs.

CDR3 sequence: CASSETLAGAGELFF. The bases are TGTGCCAGCAGTGAAACACTAGCGGGGGCCGGGGAGCTGTTTTTT. The rearranged chain carries TRBV6-1 and TRBJ2-2, and TRBD2 matches 11 of the central bases. Germline trimming amounts to 2 bases on V and 6 bases on J, with 2 as the count of junction bases outside the gene matches. The CDR3, from cysteine to phenylalanine, totals 15 residues. The kept DNA is CDR3 alone, 45 bases in frame from the first base. Based on the germline V gene, the CDR1 and CDR2 sequences are MNHNS and SASEGT.